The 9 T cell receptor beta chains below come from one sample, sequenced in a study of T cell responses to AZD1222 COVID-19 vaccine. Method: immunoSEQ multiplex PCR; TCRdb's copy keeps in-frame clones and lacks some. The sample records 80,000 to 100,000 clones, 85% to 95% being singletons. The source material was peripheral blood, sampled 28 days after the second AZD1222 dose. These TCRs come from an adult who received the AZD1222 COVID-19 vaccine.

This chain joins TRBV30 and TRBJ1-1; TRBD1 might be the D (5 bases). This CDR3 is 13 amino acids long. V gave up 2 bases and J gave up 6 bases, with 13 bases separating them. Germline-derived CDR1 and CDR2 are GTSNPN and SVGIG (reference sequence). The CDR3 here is CAWSTRARAEAFF. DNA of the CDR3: TGTGCCTGGAGTACCAGGGCGAGGGCTGAAGCTTTCTTT.

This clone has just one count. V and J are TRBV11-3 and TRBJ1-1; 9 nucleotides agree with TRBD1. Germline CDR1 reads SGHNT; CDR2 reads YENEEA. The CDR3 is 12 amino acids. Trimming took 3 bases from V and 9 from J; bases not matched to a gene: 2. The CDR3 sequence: CASSFGTGKAFF. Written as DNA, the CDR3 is TGTGCCAGCAGCTTTGGGACAGGGAAAGCTTTCTTT.

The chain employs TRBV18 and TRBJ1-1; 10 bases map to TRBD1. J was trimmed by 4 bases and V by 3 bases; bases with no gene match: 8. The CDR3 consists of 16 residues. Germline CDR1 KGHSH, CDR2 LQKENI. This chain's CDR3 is CASSPPDRGLGTEAFF. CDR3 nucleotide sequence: TGTGCCAGCTCACCCCCCGACAGGGGGCTGGGCACTGAAGCTTTCTTT.

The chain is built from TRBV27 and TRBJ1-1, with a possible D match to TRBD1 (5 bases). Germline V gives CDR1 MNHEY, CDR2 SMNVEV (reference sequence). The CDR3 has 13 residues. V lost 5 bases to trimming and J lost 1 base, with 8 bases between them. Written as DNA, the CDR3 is TGTGCCAGCAGTGCCCAGGGGAACACTGAAGCTTTCTTT. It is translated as CASSAQGNTEAFF.

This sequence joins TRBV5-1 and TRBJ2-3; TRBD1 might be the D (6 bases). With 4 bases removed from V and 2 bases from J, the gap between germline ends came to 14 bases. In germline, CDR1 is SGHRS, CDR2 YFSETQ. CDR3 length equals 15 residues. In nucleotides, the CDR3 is TGCGCCAGCAGCGAGGGGGACCCCTACACAGATACGCAGTATTTT. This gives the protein CASSEGDPYTDTQYF.

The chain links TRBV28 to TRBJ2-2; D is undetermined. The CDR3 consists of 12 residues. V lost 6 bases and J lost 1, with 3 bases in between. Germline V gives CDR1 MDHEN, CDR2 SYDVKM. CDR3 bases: TGTGCCAGCAGAGGGAACACCGGGGAGCTGTTTTTT. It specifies CASRGNTGELFF.

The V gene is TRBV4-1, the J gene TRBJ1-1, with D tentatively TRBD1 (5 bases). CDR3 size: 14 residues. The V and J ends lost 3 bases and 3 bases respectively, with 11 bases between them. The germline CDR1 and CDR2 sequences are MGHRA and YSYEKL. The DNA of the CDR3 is TGCGCCAGCAGCCAGGCATTAGGGGACACTGAAGCTTTCTTT. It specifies CASSQALGDTEAFF.

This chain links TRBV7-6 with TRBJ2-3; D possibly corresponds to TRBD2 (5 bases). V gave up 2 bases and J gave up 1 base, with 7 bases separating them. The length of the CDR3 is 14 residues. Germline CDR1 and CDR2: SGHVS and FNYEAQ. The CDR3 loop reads CASSLSGGTDTQYF. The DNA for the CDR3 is TGTGCCAGCAGCTTAAGCGGTGGCACAGATACGCAGTATTTT.

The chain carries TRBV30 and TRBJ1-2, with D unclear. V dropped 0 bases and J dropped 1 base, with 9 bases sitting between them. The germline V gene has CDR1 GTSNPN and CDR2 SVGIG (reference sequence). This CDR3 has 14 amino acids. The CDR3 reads CAWSVTEINYGYTF. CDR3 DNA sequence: TGTGCCTGGAGTGTAACGGAGATTAACTATGGCTACACCTTC.